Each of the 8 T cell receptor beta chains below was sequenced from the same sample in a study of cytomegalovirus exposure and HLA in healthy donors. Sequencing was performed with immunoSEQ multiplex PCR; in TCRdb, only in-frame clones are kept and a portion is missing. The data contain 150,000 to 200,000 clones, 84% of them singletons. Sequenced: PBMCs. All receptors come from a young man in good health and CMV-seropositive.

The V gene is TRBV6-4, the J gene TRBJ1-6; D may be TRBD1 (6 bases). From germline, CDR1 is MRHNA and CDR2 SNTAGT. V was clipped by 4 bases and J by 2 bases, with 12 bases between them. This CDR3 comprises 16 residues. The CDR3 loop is CASSGADRPYNSPLHF. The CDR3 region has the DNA TGTGCCAGCAGTGGGGCAGACAGGCCCTATAATTCACCCCTCCACTTT.

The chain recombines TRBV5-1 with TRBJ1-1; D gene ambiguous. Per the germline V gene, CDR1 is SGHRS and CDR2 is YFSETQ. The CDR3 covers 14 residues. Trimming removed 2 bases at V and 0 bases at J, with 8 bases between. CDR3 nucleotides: TGCGCCAGCAGCTTTCGAGGTATGAACACTGAAGCTTTCTTT. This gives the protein CASSFRGMNTEAFF.

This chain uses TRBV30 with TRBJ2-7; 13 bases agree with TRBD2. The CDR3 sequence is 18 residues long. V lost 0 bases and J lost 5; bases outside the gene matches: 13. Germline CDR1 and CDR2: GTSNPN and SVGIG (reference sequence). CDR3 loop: CAWSVPRFGLAGADEQYF. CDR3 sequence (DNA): TGTGCCTGGAGTGTCCCCCGGTTCGGACTAGCGGGGGCAGACGAGCAGTACTTC. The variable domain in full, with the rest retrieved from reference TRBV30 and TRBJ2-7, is SQTIHQWPATLVQPVGSPLSLECTVEGTSNPNLYWYRQAAGRGLQLLFYSVGIGQISSEVPQNLSASRPQDRQFILSSKKLLLSDSGFYLCAWSVPRFGLAGADEQYFGPGTRLTVT.

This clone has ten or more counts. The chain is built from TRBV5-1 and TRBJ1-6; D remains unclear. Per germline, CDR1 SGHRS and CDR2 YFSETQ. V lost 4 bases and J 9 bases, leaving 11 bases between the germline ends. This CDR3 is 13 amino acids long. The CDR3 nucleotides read TGCGCCAGCAGCCCCTCTGAGGGTTCACCCCTCCACTTT. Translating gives CASSPSEGSPLHF.

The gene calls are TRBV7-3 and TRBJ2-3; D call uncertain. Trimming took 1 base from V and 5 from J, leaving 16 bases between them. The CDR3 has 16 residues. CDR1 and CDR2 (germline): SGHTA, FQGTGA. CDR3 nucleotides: TGTGCCAGCAGCTTAATGGGCAGCACAATCATAGATACGCAGTATTTT. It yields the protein CASSLMGSTIIDTQYF.

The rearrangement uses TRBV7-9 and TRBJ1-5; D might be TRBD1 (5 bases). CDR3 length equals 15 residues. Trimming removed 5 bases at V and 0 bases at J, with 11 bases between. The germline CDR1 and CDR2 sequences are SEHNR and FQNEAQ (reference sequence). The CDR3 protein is CASSRGGGSNQPQHF. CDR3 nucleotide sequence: TGTGCCAGCAGCCGAGGCGGGGGTAGCAATCAGCCCCAGCATTTT.

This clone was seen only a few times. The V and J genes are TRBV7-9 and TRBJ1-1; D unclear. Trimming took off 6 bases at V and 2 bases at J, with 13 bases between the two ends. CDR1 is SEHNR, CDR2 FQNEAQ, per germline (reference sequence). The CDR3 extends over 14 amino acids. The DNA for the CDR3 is TGTGCCAGCAGACATGACGGAGCCAACACTGAAGCTTTCTTT. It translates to CASRHDGANTEAFF. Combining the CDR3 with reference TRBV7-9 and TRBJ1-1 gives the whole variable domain DTGVSQNPRHKITKRGQNVTFRCDPISEHNRLYWYRQTLGQGPEFLTYFQNEAQLEKSRLLSDRFSAERPKGSFSTLEIQRTEQGDSAMYLCASRHDGANTEAFFGQGTRLTVV.

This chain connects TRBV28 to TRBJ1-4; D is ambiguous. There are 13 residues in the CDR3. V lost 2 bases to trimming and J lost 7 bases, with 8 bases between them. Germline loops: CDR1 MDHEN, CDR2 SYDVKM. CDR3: CASSLDFGEKLFF. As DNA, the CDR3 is TGTGCCAGCAGTTTAGACTTTGGTGAAAAACTGTTTTTT.